Each of the 8 T cell receptor beta chains below was sequenced from the same sample in a study of blood T cell repertoires in COVID-19. Produced via immunoSEQ multiplex PCR; TCRdb's table is partial and in-frame only. The sample has hundreds of thousands of clones, around 89% seen once; the top ten hold 4.1%. The sample was PBMCs or T cells enriched from blood (not recorded which). These receptors all stem from a woman aged 30 to 39 who had recovered from COVID-19.

J is TRBJ1-1 and V is TRBV28; D is uncertain. In germline, CDR1 is MDHEN, CDR2 SYDVKM. CDR3 length equals 11 residues. Trimming stripped 3 bases from V and 8 bases from J, with 7 bases between. The CDR3 protein is CASSFRREAFF. CDR3 DNA sequence: TGTGCCAGCAGTTTTCGGAGGGAAGCTTTCTTT.

This chain joins TRBV12-3 or TRBV12-4 and TRBJ2-3, with D tentatively TRBD2 (5 bases). V dropped 5 bases and J dropped 7 bases, with 10 bases sitting between them. This CDR3 comprises 12 residues. CDR3 loop: CASSDGLYTQYF. In nucleotides, the CDR3 is TGTGCCAGCAGTGACGGACTGTATACGCAGTATTTT.

In DNA, the CDR3 is TGTGCCAGCGGGGAGAAGCGGGAGCGAGCCTACGAGCAGTACTTC. It specifies CASGEKRERAYEQYF. The J gene is TRBJ2-7, the V gene TRBV2, with TRBD2 matching 8 bases. The length of the CDR3 is 15 residues. Germline-derived CDR1 and CDR2 are SNHLY and FYNNEI. The junction had 11 bases not matched to a gene; V was cut back by 8 bases and J by 2 bases.

V gene TRBV5-8 combines with J gene TRBJ1-1; D gene ambiguous. Germline values: CDR1 SGHTS, CDR2 YDEGEE. The CDR3 is made up of 13 amino acids. V shed 4 bases and J shed 1 base, with 8 bases lying between them. DNA for the CDR3: TGTGCCAGCAGCATTCTGGCGAACACTGAAGCTTTCTTT. Translation gives CASSILANTEAFF.

A single count supports this clone. The chain couples TRBV7-3 to TRBJ1-2; 7 nucleotides line up with TRBD1. Germline V gene sequence: CDR1 SGHTA, CDR2 FQGTGA. The CDR3 runs to 13 residues. With V trimmed by 4 bases and J by 6 bases, 5 bases remained unmatched. DNA for the CDR3: TGTGCCAGCAGCTCGACAGGGCAAGATGGCTACACCTTC. Translated: CASSSTGQDGYTF. Combining the CDR3 with reference TRBV7-3 and TRBJ1-2 gives the whole variable domain GAGVSQTPSNKVTEKGKYVELRCDPISGHTALYWYRQSLGQGPEFLIYFQGTGAADDSGLPNDRFFAVRPEGSVSTLKIQRTERGDSAVYLCASSSTGQDGYTFGSGTRLTVV.

CDR3 DNA: TGTGCCACCAAAGGCGGGGAGCGTATCGATGAGCAGTTCTTC. As protein: CATKGGERIDEQFF. The chain links TRBV6-6 to TRBJ2-1, with a possible D match to TRBD2 (6 bases). The V gene lost 10 bases and the J gene lost 8 bases, with 21 bases spanning the gap. This CDR3 is built from 14 residues. Germline V gene sequence: CDR1 MNHNY, CDR2 SVGAGI (reference sequence).

This clone was seen a few times. The J gene is TRBJ1-3, the V gene TRBV4-2; no reliable D call. Trimming stripped 0 bases from V and 1 base from J, with 13 bases between. The CDR3 length is 17 residues. Germline-derived CDR1 and CDR2 are LGHNA and YNFKEQ. Written as DNA, the CDR3 is TGTGCCAGCAGCCAAGATCTAATGCGCCAATCTGGAAACACCATATATTTT. Translation: CASSQDLMRQSGNTIYF.

The V and J genes are TRBV5-1 and TRBJ1-1; TRBD1 matches 7 bases. The CDR3 loop spans 13 amino acids. Per the germline V gene, CDR1 is SGHRS and CDR2 is YFSETQ. V lost 3 bases and J lost 5; bases outside the gene matches: 4. The DNA of the CDR3 is TGCGCCAGCAGCTCCGGGACAGAAACTGAAGCTTTCTTT. Amino acids: CASSSGTETEAFF.